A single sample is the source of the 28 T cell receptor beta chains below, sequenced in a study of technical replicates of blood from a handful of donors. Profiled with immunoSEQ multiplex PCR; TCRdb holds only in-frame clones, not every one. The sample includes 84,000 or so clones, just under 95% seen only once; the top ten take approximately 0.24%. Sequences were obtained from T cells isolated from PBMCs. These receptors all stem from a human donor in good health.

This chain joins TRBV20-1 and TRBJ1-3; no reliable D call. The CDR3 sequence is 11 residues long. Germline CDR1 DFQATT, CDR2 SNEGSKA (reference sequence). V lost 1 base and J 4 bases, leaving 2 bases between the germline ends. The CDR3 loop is CSARAGNTIYF. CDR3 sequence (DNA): TGCAGTGCTAGAGCAGGAAACACCATATATTTT.

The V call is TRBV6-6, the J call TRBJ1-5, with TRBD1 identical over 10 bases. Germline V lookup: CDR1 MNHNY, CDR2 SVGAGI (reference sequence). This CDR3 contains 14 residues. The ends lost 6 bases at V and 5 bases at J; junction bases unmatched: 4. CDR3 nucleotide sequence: TGTGCCAGCAGCCCAGACAGGGGGCATCAGCCCCAGCATTTT. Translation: CASSPDRGHQPQHF.

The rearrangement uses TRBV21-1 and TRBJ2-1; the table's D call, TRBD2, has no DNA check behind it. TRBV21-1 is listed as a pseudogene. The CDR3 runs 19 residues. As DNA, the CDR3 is TGTGCCAGCAGCAAAGACAGGGGGCGCGGACTAGCGGGAGACAATGAGCAGTTCTTC. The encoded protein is CASSKDRGRGLAGDNEQFF.

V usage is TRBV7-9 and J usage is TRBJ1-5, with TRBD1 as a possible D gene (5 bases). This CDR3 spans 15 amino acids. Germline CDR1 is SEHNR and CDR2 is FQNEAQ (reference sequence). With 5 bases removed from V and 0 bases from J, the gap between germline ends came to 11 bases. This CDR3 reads CASSPAGVSNQPQHF. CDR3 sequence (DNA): TGTGCCAGCAGCCCGGCGGGGGTTAGCAATCAGCCCCAGCATTTT.

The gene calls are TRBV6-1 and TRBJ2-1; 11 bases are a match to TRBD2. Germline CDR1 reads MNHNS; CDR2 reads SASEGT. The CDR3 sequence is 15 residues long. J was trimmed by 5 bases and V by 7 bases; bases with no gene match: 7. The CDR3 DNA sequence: TGTGCCAGCAAAGGGACTAGCGGCACAAACAATGAGCAGTTCTTC. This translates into CASKGTSGTNNEQFF.

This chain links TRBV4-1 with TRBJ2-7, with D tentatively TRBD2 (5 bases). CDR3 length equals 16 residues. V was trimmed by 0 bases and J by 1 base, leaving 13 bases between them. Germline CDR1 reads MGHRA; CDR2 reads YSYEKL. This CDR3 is CASSQDLWPGSYEQYF. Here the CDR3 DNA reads TGCGCCAGCAGCCAAGATCTCTGGCCGGGGTCCTACGAGCAGTACTTC.

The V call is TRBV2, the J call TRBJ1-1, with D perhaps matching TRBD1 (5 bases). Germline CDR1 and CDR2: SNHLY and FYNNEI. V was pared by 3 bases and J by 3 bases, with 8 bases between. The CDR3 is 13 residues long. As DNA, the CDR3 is TGTGCCAGCAGTGATCCGGGGGACACTGAAGCTTTCTTT. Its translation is CASSDPGDTEAFF.

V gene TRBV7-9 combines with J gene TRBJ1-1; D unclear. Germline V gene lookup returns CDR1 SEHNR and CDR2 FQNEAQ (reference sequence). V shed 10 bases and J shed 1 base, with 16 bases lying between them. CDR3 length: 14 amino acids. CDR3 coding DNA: TGTGCCATTCCTGACTCGGAGGGGAACACTGAAGCTTTCTTT. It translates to CAIPDSEGNTEAFF. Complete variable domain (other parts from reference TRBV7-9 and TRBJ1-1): DTGVSQNPRHKITKRGQNVTFRCDPISEHNRLYWYRQTLGQGPEFLTYFQNEAQLEKSRLLSDRFSAERPKGSFSTLEIQRTEQGDSAMYLCAIPDSEGNTEAFFGQGTRLTVV.

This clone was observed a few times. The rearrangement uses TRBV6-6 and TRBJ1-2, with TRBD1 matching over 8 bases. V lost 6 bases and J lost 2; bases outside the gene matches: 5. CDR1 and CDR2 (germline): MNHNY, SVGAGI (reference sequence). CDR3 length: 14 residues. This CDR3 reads CASSRTGRNYGYTF. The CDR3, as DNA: TGTGCCAGCAGCCGGACAGGGAGAAACTATGGCTACACCTTC.

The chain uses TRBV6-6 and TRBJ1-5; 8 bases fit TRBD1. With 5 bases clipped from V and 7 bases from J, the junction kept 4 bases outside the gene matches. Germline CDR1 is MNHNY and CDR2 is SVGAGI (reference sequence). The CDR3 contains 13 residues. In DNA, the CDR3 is TGTGCCAGCAGTCGGACAGGGTACCAGCCCCAGCATTTT. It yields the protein CASSRTGYQPQHF.

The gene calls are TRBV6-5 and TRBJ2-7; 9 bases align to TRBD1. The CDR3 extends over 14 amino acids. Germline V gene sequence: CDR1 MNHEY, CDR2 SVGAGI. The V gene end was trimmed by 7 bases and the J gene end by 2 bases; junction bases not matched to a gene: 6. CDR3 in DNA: TGTGCCAGCACAAGCCGGGACAGGGCCTACGAGCAGTACTTC. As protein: CASTSRDRAYEQYF.

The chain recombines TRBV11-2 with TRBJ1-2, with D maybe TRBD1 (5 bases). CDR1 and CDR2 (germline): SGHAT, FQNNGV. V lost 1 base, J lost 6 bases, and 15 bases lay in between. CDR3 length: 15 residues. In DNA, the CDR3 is TGTGCCAGCAGCTTAGGTGGAGGCGGGGGGAATGGCTACACCTTC. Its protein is CASSLGGGGGNGYTF.

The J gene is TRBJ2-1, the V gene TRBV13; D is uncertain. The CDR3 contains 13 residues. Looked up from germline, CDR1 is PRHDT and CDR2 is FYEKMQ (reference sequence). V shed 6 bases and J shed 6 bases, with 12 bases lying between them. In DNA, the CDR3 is TGTGCCAGCAGTCACCGACAAGCCAATGAGCAGTTCTTC. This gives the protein CASSHRQANEQFF. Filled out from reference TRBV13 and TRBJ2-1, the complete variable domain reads AAGVIQSPRHLIKEKRETATLKCYPIPRHDTVYWYQQGPGQDPQFLISFYEKMQSDKGSIPDRFSAQQFSDYHSELNMSSLELGDSALYFCASSHRQANEQFFGPGTRLTVL.

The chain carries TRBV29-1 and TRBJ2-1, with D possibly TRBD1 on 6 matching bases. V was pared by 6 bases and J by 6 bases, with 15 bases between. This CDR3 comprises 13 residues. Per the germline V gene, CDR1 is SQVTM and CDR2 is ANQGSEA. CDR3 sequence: CSVQGWLGNEQFF. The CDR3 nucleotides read TGCAGCGTCCAGGGGTGGTTGGGCAATGAGCAGTTCTTC.

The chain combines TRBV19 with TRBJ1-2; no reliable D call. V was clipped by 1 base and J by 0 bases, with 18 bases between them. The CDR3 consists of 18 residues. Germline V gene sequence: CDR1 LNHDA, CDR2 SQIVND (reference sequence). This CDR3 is CASSIGRYGSPANYGYTF. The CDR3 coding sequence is TGTGCCAGTAGTATAGGGAGGTACGGCAGCCCAGCTAACTATGGCTACACCTTC.

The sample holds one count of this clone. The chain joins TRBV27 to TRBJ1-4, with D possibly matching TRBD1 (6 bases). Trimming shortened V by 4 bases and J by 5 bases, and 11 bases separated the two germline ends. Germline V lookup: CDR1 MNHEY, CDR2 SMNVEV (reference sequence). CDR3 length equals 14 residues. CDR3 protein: CASSSGQLNEKLFF. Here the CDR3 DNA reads TGTGCCAGCAGTTCAGGACAGCTAAATGAAAAACTGTTTTTT.

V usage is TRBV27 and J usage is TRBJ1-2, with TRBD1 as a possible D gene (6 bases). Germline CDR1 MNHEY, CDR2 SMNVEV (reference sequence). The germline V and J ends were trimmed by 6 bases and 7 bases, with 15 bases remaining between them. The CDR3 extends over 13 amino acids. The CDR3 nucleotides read TGTGCCAGCAGATCAGACAGGTATAGTGGCTACACCTTC. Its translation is CASRSDRYSGYTF.

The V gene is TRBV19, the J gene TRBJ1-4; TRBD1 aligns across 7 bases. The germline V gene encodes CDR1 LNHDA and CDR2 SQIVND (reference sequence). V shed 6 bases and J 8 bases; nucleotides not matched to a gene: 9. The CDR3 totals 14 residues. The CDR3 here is CASRPTGRGEKLFF. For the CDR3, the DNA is TGTGCCAGTAGACCGACAGGGCGGGGCGAAAAACTGTTTTTT.

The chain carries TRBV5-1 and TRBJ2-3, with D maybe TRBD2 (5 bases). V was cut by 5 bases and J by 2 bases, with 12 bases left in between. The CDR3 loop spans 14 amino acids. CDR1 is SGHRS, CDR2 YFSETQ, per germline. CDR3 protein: CASRVSSFTDTQYF. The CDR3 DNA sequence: TGCGCCAGCAGGGTGTCTAGCTTCACAGATACGCAGTATTTT.

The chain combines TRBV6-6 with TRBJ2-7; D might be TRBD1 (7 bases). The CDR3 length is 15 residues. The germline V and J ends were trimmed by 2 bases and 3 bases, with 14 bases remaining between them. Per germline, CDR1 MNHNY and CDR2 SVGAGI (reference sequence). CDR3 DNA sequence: TGTGCCAGCAGTTACACGGGCAGGGGGGACTACGAGCAGTACTTC. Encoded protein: CASSYTGRGDYEQYF.

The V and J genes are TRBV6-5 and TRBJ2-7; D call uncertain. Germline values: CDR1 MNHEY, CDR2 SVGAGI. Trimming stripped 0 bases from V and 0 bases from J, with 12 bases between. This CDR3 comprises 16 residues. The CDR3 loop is CASSYSSGLGSYEQYF. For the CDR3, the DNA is TGTGCCAGCAGTTACTCCTCAGGCCTCGGCTCCTACGAGCAGTACTTC.

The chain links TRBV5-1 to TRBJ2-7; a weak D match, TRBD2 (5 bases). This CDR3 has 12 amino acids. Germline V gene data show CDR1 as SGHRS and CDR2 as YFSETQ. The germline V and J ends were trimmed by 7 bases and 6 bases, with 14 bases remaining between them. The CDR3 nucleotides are TGCGCCAGCTCCCCTGAGGGTGGCGAGCAGTACTTC. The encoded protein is CASSPEGGEQYF. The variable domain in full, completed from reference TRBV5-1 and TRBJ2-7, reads KAGVTQTPRYLIKTRGQQVTLSCSPISGHRSVSWYQQTPGQGLQFLFEYFSETQRNKGNFPGRFSGRQFSNSRSEMNVSTLELGDSALYLCASSPEGGEQYFGPGTRLTVT.

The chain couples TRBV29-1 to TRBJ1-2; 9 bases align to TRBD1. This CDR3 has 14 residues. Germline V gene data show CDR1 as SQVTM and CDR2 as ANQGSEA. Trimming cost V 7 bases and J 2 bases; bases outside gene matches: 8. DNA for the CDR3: TGCAGCGCCCTAGGGACAGGGTGGAACTATGGCTACACCTTC. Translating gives CSALGTGWNYGYTF.

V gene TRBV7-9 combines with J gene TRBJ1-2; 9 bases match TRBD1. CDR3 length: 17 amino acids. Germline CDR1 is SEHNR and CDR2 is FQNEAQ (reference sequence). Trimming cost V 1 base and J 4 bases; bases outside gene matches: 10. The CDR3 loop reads CASSLGGQGNEFYGYTF. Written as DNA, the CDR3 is TGTGCCAGCAGCTTAGGCGGACAGGGGAATGAATTCTATGGCTACACCTTC.

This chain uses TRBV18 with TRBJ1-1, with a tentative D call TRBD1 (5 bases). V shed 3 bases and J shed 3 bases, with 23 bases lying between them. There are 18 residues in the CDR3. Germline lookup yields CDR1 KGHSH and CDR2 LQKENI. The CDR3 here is CASSPMGYQGGSDTEAFF. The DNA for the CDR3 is TGTGCCAGCTCACCCATGGGCTATCAGGGCGGTTCCGACACTGAAGCTTTCTTT.

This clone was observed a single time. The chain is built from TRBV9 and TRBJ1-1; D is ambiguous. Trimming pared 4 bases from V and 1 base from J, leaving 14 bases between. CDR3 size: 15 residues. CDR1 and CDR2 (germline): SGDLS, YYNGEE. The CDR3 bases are TGTGCCAGCAGCCCCCATCCAGAAAGGAACACTGAAGCTTTCTTT. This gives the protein CASSPHPERNTEAFF.

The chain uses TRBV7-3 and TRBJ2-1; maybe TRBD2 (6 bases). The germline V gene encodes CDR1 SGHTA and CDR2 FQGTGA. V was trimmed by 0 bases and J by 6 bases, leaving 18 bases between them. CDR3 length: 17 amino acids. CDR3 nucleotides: TGTGCCAGCAGCTTAACGGGGGGTTCTACCGGGCTCAATGAGCAGTTCTTC. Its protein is CASSLTGGSTGLNEQFF.

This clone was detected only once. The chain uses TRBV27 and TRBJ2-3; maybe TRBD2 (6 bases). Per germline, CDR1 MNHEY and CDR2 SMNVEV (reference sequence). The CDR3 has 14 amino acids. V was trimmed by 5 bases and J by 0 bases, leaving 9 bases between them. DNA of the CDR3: TGTGCCAGCAGTCAGGAGGGGAGCACAGATACGCAGTATTTT. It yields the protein CASSQEGSTDTQYF.